The source of this T cell receptor beta chain is a study of T cells after somatic rescue of genetic block. Measured with immunoSEQ multiplex PCR; TCRdb has only the in-frame clones, and not every one. The sample consists of 13,000 or so clones, roughly 73% of them appearing once. Input material: peripheral blood mononuclear cells (PBMCs). The clonotype originates from a boy aged 10-17 years.

DNA for the CDR3: TGTGCCAGCAGTTACTACAGGACAGGGTTGAACACTGAAGCTTTCTTT. This gives the protein CASSYYRTGLNTEAFF. The chain joins TRBV6-5 to TRBJ1-1; the match to TRBD1 covers 8 bases. Germline values: CDR1 MNHEY, CDR2 SVGAGI. The CDR3 has 16 residues. J was trimmed by 0 bases and V by 1 base; bases with no gene match: 4.